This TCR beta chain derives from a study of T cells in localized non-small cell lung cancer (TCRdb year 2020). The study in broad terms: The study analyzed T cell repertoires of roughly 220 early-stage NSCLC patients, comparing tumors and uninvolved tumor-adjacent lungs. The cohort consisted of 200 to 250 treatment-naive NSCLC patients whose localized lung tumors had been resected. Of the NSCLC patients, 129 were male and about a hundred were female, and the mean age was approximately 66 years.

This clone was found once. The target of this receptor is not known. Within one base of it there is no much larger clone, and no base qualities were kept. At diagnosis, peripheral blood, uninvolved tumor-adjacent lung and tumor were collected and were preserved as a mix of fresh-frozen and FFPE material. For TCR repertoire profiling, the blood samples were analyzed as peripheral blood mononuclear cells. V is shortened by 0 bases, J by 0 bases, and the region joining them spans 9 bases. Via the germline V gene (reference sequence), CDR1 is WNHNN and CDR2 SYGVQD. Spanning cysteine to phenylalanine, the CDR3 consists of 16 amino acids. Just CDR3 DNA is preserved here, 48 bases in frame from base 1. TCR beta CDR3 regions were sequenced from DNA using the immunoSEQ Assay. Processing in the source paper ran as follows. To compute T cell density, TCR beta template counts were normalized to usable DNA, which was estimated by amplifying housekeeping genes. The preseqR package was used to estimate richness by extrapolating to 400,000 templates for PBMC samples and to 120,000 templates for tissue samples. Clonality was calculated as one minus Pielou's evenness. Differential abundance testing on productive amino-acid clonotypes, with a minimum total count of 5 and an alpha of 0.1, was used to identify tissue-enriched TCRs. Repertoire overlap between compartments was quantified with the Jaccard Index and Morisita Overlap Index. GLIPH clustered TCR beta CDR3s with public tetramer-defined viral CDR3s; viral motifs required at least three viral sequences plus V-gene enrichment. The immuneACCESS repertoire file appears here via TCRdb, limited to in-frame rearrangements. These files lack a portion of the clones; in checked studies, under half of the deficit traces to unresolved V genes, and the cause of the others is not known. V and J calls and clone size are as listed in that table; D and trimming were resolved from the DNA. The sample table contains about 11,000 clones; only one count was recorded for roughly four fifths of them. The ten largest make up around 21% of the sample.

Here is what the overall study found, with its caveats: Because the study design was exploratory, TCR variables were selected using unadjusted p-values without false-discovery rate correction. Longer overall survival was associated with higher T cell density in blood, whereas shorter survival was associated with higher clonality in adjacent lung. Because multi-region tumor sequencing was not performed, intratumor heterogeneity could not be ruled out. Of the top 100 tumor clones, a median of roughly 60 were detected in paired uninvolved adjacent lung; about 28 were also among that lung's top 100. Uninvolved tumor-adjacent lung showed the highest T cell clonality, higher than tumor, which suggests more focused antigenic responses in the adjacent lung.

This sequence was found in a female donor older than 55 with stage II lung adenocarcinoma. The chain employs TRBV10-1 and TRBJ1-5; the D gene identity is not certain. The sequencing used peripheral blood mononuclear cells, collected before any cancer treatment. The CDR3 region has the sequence CASSESVRVSNQPQHF. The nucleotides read TGCGCCAGCAGTGAGTCGGTGCGGGTTAGCAATCAGCCCCAGCATTTT.